The sequence of this T cell receptor (beta chain) was determined in a study of radiotherapy plus CTLA-4 blockade in lung cancer. The length of the CDR3 is 16 residues. With 3 bases clipped from V and 0 bases from J, the junction kept 6 bases outside the gene matches. Germline V gene lookup returns CDR1 SGHTA and CDR2 FQGNSA. Some clones are missing from TCRdb's copy, which holds only in-frame ones; the method was immunoSEQ multiplex PCR. This repertoire shows 52,000 or so clones, just under 85% found once; its top ten account for about 6.1%. The chain joins TRBV7-2 to TRBJ2-7, with 9 bases matching TRBD2. This sample comprised peripheral blood, obtained from a patient treated with radiotherapy plus ipilimumab. This sequence was found in a human donor with non-small cell lung cancer whose response to radiotherapy plus ipilimumab could not be evaluated. CDR3 protein: CASSFLSGGSSYEQYF. The CDR3 bases are TGTGCCAGCAGCTTTTTAAGCGGGGGGAGCTCCTACGAGCAGTACTTC.